This TCR beta chain came from a study of cytomegalovirus exposure and HLA in healthy donors. The PCR used 60 Vbeta and 13 Jbeta primers. Sequenced by immunoSEQ multiplex PCR; TCRdb stores in-frame clones only, minus some. This sample contains 200,000 or so clones. Input material: PBMCs. The clonotype was recovered from a boy younger than 18 in good health and CMV-seronegative.

The CDR3, as DNA: TGCAGCGTTGCCCCTCCTGATGGCTACACCTTC. Translation: CSVAPPDGYTF. This chain links TRBV29-1 with TRBJ1-2, with D unresolved. Trimming removed 4 bases from V and 6 bases from J, with 9 bases in between. This CDR3 is built from 11 residues. The germline gives CDR1 SQVTM, CDR2 ANQGSEA.